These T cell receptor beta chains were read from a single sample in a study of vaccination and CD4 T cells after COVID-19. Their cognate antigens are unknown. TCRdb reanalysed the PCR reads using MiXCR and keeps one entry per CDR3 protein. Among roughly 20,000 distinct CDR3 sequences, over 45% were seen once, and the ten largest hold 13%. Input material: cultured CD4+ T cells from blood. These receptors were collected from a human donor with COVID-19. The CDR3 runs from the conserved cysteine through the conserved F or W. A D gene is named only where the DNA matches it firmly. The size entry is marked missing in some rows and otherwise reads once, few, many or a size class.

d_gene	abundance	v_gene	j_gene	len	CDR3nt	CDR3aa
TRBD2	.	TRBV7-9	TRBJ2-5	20	TGTGCCAGCAGCTTAGCGCGGGGGCTAGCGGGGGCCCTTCCCCAAGAGACCCAGTACTTC	CASSLARGLAGALPQETQYF
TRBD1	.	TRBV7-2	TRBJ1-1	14	TGTGCCAGCAGCTGGGACAGGGCTAACACTGAAGCTTTCTTT	CASSWDRANTEAFF
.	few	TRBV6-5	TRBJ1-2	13	TGTGCCAGCAGTTACGGACGGAATTATGGCTACACCTTC	CASSYGRNYGYTF
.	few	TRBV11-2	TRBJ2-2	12	TGTGCCAGCAGCTTAGCGCGGGTAGAGCTGTTTTTT	CASSLARVELFF
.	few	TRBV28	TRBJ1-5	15	TGTGCCAGCAGCCAAACCGGGGCCAACTATCAGCCCCAGCATTTT	CASSQTGANYQPQHF
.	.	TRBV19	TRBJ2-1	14	TGTGCCAGTAGCCCGAGAACCCAGGGGAATGAGCAGTTCTTC	CASSPRTQGNEQFF
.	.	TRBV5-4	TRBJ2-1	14	TGTGCCAGCTCACCTGGGGAGCGCCGTGGTGAGCAGTTCTTC	CASSPGERRGEQFF
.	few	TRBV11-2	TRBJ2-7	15	TGTGCCAGCAGCTTAGTTAGGGGGGGCCATTACGAGCAGTACTTC	CASSLVRGGHYEQYF
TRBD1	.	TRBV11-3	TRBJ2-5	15	TGTGCCAGCAGCTTAGATGGGACAGCCCAAGAGACCCAGAACTTC	CASSLDGTAQETQNF
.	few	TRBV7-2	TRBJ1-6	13	TGTGCCAGCAGCTTAGGCGGGGATTCACCCCTCCACTTT	CASSLGGDSPLHF
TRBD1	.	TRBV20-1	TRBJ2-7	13	TGCAGTGTCGGACCCCGACAGGGTTACGAGCAGTACTTC	CSVGPRQGYEQYF
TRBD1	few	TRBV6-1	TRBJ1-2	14	TGTGCCAGCGGCCCACAGGGGGCACACTATGGCTACACCTTC	CASGPQGAHYGYTF
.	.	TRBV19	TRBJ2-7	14	TGTGCCAGTAGCCGGGTTCCGGGGTCCTACGAGCAGTACTTC	CASSRVPGSYEQYF
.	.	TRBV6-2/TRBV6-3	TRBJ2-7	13	TGTGCCAGCAGTACCTCGGCGGGTTACGAGCAGTACTTC	CASSTSAGYEQYF
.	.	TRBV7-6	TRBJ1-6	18	TGTGCCAGCAGCTTAATGCTCCAGACAAGCTCCTATAATTCACCCCTCCACTTT	CASSLMLQTSSYNSPLHF
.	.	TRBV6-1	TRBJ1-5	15	TGTGCCAGCAGCCCCTCAGTCAGTAGCAATCAGCCCCAGCATTTT	CASSPSVSSNQPQHF
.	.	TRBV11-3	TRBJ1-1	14	TGTGCCAGCAGCTTCCAGGGGTTGAACACTGAAGCTTTCTTT	CASSFQGLNTEAFF
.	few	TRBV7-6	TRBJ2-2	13	TGTGCCACCCTGACAGGTCTTTCCGGGGAGCTGTTTTTT	CATLTGLSGELFF
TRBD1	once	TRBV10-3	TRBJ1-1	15	TGTGCCATCAGTGACGGGACAGGGGCGAACATTGAAGCTTTCTTT	CAISDGTGANIEAFF
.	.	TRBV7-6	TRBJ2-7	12	TGTGCCAGCAGCTCCAACCCCTACGAGCAGTACTTC	CASSSNPYEQYF
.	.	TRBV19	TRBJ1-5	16	TGTGCCAGTAGACCGGGAGATTATGGAGGCAATCAGCCCCAGCATTTT	CASRPGDYGGNQPQHF
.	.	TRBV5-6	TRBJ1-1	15	TGTGCCAGCAGCCGTGTTTCGGCTCAGAACACTGAAGCTTTCTTT	CASSRVSAQNTEAFF
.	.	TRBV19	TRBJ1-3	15	TGTGCCAGTAGTATAGTAGGCGGCTCTGGAAACACCATATATTTT	CASSIVGGSGNTIYF
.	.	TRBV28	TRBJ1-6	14	TGTGCCAATGTCCAGGGACGGCAAAATTCACCCCTCCACTTT	CANVQGRQNSPLHF
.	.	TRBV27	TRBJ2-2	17	TGTGCCAGCAGTCCCACAGTTTTTTGGGACGCGGCCGGGGAGCTGTTTTTT	CASSPTVFWDAAGELFF
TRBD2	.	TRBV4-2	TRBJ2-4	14	TGTGCCAGCAGCCAAGGACTAGCGGGAAACATTCAGTACTTC	CASSQGLAGNIQYF
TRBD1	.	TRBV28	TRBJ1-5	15	TGTGCCAGCAGCAGGAGGACAGGGGATCGACAGCCCCAGCATTTT	CASSRRTGDRQPQHF
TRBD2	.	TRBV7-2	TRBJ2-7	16	TGTGCCAGCAGCTTAGCTTTGGGGGGGAAGGCCTACGAGCAGTACTTC	CASSLALGGKAYEQYF
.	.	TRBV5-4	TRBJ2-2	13	TGTGCCAGCAGCTTGCAGGGGACCGGGGAGCTGTTTTTT	CASSLQGTGELFF
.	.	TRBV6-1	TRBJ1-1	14	TGTGCCAGCATCGACGGGGGGATCGACACTGAAGCTTTCTTT	CASIDGGIDTEAFF
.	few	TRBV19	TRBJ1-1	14	TGTGCCAGTAGTATGGGGGGACGGAACACTGAAGCTTTCTTT	CASSMGGRNTEAFF
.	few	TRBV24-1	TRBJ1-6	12	TGTGCCACCAGTGATTTTGACGGGCTGCTCCACTTT	CATSDFDGLLHF
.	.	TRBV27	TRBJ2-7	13	TGTGCCAGCAGAGCCCCAGGCCCCTACGAGCAGTACTTC	CASRAPGPYEQYF
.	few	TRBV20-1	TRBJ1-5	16	TGCAGTGCTCTAGCATCAACAGCAAGCCTCAATCAGCCCCAGCATTTT	CSALASTASLNQPQHF
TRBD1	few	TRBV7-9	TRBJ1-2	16	TGTGCCAGCAGGCCCCCCTCACAGGGGTTTACCTATGGCTACACCTTC	CASRPPSQGFTYGYTF
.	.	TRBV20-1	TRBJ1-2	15	TGCAGTGCTAGAGATCTTCCTCACCATAATGAGGGCTACACCTTC	CSARDLPHHNEGYTF
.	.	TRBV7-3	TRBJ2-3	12	TGTGCCAGCAGCACAGGGTCAGATACGCAGTATTTT	CASSTGSDTQYF
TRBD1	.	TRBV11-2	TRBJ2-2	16	TGTGCCAGCAGCTTAGCCGGGGACAGGGTAAACGGGGAGCTGTTTTTT	CASSLAGDRVNGELFF
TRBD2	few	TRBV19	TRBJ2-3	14	TGTGCCACCCAGGCGGGGGGCATCGCAGATACGCAGTATTTT	CATQAGGIADTQYF
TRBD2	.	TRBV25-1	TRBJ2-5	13	TGTGCCAGCAGTGTAGCGGGCCAAGAGACCCAGTACTTC	CASSVAGQETQYF
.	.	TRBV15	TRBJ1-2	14	TGTGCCACCAGCAGCGGGGGAATGGACTATGGCTACACCTTC	CATSSGGMDYGYTF
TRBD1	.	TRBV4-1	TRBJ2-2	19	TGCGCCAGCAGCCAAGATAGTGGACAGGGATTTTCGAACACCGGGGAGCTGTTTTTT	CASSQDSGQGFSNTGELFF
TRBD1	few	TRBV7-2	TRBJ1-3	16	TGTGCCAGCAGCCACCCTCGACAGGGGGCTGGAAACACCATATATTTT	CASSHPRQGAGNTIYF